The rows below give T cell receptor beta chains drawn from one sample of a study of Graves' ophthalmopathy and Graves' hyperthyroidism. TCRdb redid the calling of the multiplex PCR reads with MiXCR, one entry per CDR3 protein. The sample includes roughly 500,000 distinct CDR3 sequences, under 15% seen only once; the top ten take approximately 9.8%. The source material was blood. The receptors were gathered from a woman aged 30 to 39 with Graves' ophthalmopathy. CDR3s include the opening cysteine and the closing phenylalanine or tryptophan. Fields, in order: clone size, J gene, V gene, D gene, CDR3 protein, CDR3 DNA. D genes are given only for firm matches. Clone size is given for some rows only: seen once, a few or many times, or a class if the clone is expanded.

abundance: many
j_gene: TRBJ1-2
v_gene: TRBV20-1
d_gene: -
CDR3aa: CSKPIANGYTF
CDR3nt: TGCAGTAAGCCCATCGCAAATGGCTACACCTTC

abundance: many
j_gene: TRBJ2-5
v_gene: TRBV24-1
d_gene: -
CDR3aa: CATSDAPGFLYQETQYF
CDR3nt: TGTGCCACCAGTGATGCACCCGGGTTCCTATACCAAGAGACCCAGTACTTC

abundance: few
j_gene: TRBJ1-1
v_gene: TRBV3-1
d_gene: -
CDR3aa: CASSQGGYKNTEAFF
CDR3nt: TGTGCCAGCAGCCAAGGGGGGTACAAGAACACTGAAGCTTTCTTT

abundance: many
j_gene: TRBJ2-5
v_gene: TRBV11-2
d_gene: -
CDR3aa: CASSLKGQETQYF
CDR3nt: TGTGCCAGCAGCTTAAAGGGCCAAGAGACCCAGTACTTC

abundance: -
j_gene: TRBJ2-2
v_gene: TRBV9
d_gene: TRBD2
CDR3aa: CASSVWEGDTGELVF
CDR3nt: TGTGCCAGCAGCGTATGGGAGGGCGACACCGGGGAGCTGGTTTTT

abundance: many
j_gene: TRBJ1-5
v_gene: TRBV2
d_gene: -
CDR3aa: CASRALDSSNQPQHF
CDR3nt: TGTGCCAGCAGAGCTTTAGACAGTAGCAATCAGCCCCAGCATTTT

abundance: many
j_gene: TRBJ2-5
v_gene: TRBV7-8
d_gene: -
CDR3aa: CASSDSKSETQYF
CDR3nt: TGTGCCAGCAGCGATTCGAAAAGCGAGACCCAGTACTTC

abundance: many
j_gene: TRBJ2-5
v_gene: TRBV6-1
d_gene: -
CDR3aa: CASSEVGYSPQYF
CDR3nt: TGTGCCAGCAGTGAAGTGGGGTACAGCCCCCAGTACTTC

abundance: many
j_gene: TRBJ2-7
v_gene: TRBV28
d_gene: TRBD1
CDR3aa: CASSDTGQSSYEQYF
CDR3nt: TGTGCCAGCAGCGATACGGGACAGAGCTCCTACGAGCAGTACTTC

abundance: -
j_gene: TRBJ1-3
v_gene: TRBV11-2
d_gene: TRBD1
CDR3aa: CASSSFQGGSGNTIYF
CDR3nt: TGTGCCAGCAGCTCCTTCCAGGGGGGCTCTGGAAACACCATATATTTT

abundance: many
j_gene: TRBJ2-5
v_gene: TRBV24-1
d_gene: TRBD2
CDR3aa: CATSDSSRPGLGVKTQYF
CDR3nt: TGTGCCACCAGTGATTCCTCCCGACCGGGACTAGGGGTGAAGACCCAGTACTTC

abundance: -
j_gene: TRBJ1-2
v_gene: TRBV6-1
d_gene: -
CDR3aa: CASVAGLGYTF
CDR3nt: TGTGCCAGCGTCGCGGGGCTCGGCTACACCTTC

abundance: few
j_gene: TRBJ2-7
v_gene: TRBV18
d_gene: -
CDR3aa: CASSPNAGGYEQYF
CDR3nt: TGTGCCAGCTCACCAAACGCCGGGGGCTACGAGCAGTACTTC

abundance: many
j_gene: TRBJ2-7
v_gene: TRBV5-1
d_gene: -
CDR3aa: CASSSQRGIQYF
CDR3nt: TGCGCCAGCAGCTCCCAGAGGGGGATCCAGTACTTC

abundance: many
j_gene: TRBJ1-6
v_gene: TRBV7-3
d_gene: -
CDR3aa: CASRLPGPHNSPLHF
CDR3nt: TGTGCCAGCAGATTGCCAGGTCCTCATAATTCACCCCTCCACTTT

abundance: many
j_gene: TRBJ2-7
v_gene: TRBV20-1
d_gene: -
CDR3aa: CSASDNSGARGEQYF
CDR3nt: TGCAGTGCTTCGGATAACTCGGGGGCACGTGGGGAGCAGTACTTC

abundance: many
j_gene: TRBJ2-2
v_gene: TRBV6-4
d_gene: TRBD1
CDR3aa: CASRMFGPTRDSVAGELFF
CDR3nt: TGTGCCAGCAGAATGTTTGGTCCCACCCGGGACAGTGTGGCCGGGGAGCTGTTTTTT

abundance: few
j_gene: TRBJ1-5
v_gene: TRBV30
d_gene: -
CDR3aa: CAWSGPDRTSPRGQPQHF
CDR3nt: TGTGCCTGGAGTGGACCCGACAGGACATCTCCTCGGGGTCAGCCCCAGCATTTT

abundance: few
j_gene: TRBJ1-4
v_gene: TRBV28
d_gene: TRBD1
CDR3aa: CASSPGQGGGEKLFF
CDR3nt: TGTGCCAGCAGTCCGGGACAGGGTGGGGGTGAAAAACTGTTTTTT

abundance: many
j_gene: TRBJ1-1
v_gene: TRBV11-1
d_gene: TRBD1
CDR3aa: CASSPGQGAANTEAFF
CDR3nt: TGTGCCAGCAGCCCCGGACAGGGGGCAGCGAACACTGAAGCTTTCTTT

abundance: many
j_gene: TRBJ2-6
v_gene: TRBV15
d_gene: -
CDR3aa: CATSPKGPEGANVLTF
CDR3nt: TGTGCCACCAGTCCCAAGGGGCCGGAAGGGGCCAACGTCCTGACTTTC

abundance: many
j_gene: TRBJ2-7
v_gene: TRBV7-9
d_gene: -
CDR3aa: CASTPFGAIEQYF
CDR3nt: TGTGCCAGCACCCCTTTTGGGGCTATCGAGCAGTACTTC

abundance: many
j_gene: TRBJ2-7
v_gene: TRBV6-5
d_gene: TRBD2
CDR3aa: CASRTSGRNSEQYF
CDR3nt: TGTGCCAGCAGGACTAGCGGGAGAAATTCCGAGCAGTACTTC

abundance: few
j_gene: TRBJ2-5
v_gene: TRBV18
d_gene: TRBD2
CDR3aa: CASSPRASGGLKETQYF
CDR3nt: TGTGCCAGCTCACCCCGAGCTAGCGGGGGGTTAAAAGAGACCCAGTACTTC

abundance: many
j_gene: TRBJ2-2
v_gene: TRBV24-1
d_gene: -
CDR3aa: CATSDPLGGQNTGELFF
CDR3nt: TGTGCCACCAGTGATCCCCTAGGGGGACAGAACACCGGGGAGCTGTTTTTT

abundance: many
j_gene: TRBJ1-5
v_gene: TRBV19
d_gene: -
CDR3aa: CASSIGGSPYQPQHF
CDR3nt: TGTGCCAGTAGTATCGGTGGGTCGCCCTATCAGCCCCAGCATTTT

abundance: few
j_gene: TRBJ1-5
v_gene: TRBV3-1
d_gene: TRBD1
CDR3aa: CASSQVQGVDQPQHF
CDR3nt: TGTGCCAGCAGCCAAGTTCAGGGGGTGGATCAGCCCCAGCATTTT

abundance: few
j_gene: TRBJ2-5
v_gene: TRBV3-1
d_gene: -
CDR3aa: CASSQWPEQETQYF
CDR3nt: TGTGCCAGCAGCCAGTGGCCAGAACAAGAGACCCAGTACTTC

abundance: many
j_gene: TRBJ2-7
v_gene: TRBV29-1
d_gene: -
CDR3aa: CSVQVTSGLPLLYEQYF
CDR3nt: TGCAGCGTTCAAGTTACCTCGGGGCTTCCTTTGCTTTACGAGCAGTACTTC

abundance: many
j_gene: TRBJ2-7
v_gene: TRBV10-3
d_gene: -
CDR3aa: CAISESLRVVGNSYEQYF
CDR3nt: TGTGCCATCAGTGAGTCTTTGCGTGTGGTGGGGAACTCCTACGAGCAGTACTTC

abundance: few
j_gene: TRBJ2-2
v_gene: TRBV11-2
d_gene: -
CDR3aa: CASSLTFVTGELFF
CDR3nt: TGTGCCAGCAGCTTGACGTTCGTCACCGGGGAGCTGTTTTTT

abundance: many
j_gene: TRBJ1-2
v_gene: TRBV7-9
d_gene: -
CDR3aa: CASSFGTSNYGYTF
CDR3nt: TGTGCCAGCAGCTTTGGGACGTCAAACTATGGCTACACCTTC

abundance: many
j_gene: TRBJ1-1
v_gene: TRBV6-1
d_gene: -
CDR3aa: CASRLGHNTEAFF
CDR3nt: TGTGCCAGCAGATTGGGACACAACACTGAAGCTTTCTTT

abundance: many
j_gene: TRBJ2-4
v_gene: TRBV6-1
d_gene: -
CDR3aa: CASSEVPGNIQYF
CDR3nt: TGTGCCAGCAGTGAAGTACCGGGGAACATTCAGTACTTC

abundance: many
j_gene: TRBJ2-5
v_gene: TRBV12-3/TRBV12-4
d_gene: TRBD2
CDR3aa: CASSTLAGGKETQYF
CDR3nt: TGTGCCAGCAGTACACTAGCGGGAGGGAAAGAGACCCAGTACTTC